This T cell receptor beta chain stems from a study of CD8+CD57+ T cells in acquired aplastic anemia. Template material for TCR beta VDJ and CDR3 profiling consisted of genomic DNA. TCRdb ran MiXCR on the reads and lists one entry per CDR3 protein. The sample yields hundreds of thousands of distinct CDR3 sequences, 55% to 70% seen once. To note about this clonotype: Its ends do not fully match the called genes, so a read error is possible.

The sequencing input was sorted CD4+, CD8+, or CD8+CD57+ T cells (not recorded which) from PBMCs. This receptor was obtained from a human donor in good health, serving as a control.

CDR3 nucleotides: TGTGCCAGCAGCTCGCAGACAGGGGACGGATACGTGCAGTACTTC. This encodes CASSSQTGDGYVQYF. The chain joins TRBV2 to TRBJ2-7; 8 positions match TRBD1. The CDR3 covers 15 residues. Germline V gene lookup returns CDR1 SNHLY and CDR2 FYNNEI.